Below, 26 T cell receptor beta chains from the same sample are listed, as sequenced in a study of low-dose radiotherapy and immunotherapy resistance in tumors (dated 2022 in TCRdb). Explained via the paper, the time point label denotes: before trial treatment. The instrument was an Illumina HiSeq 2500. Superscript III and a set of TRAV- and TRBV-specific primers were used to synthesize first-strand cDNA, so that both TCRalpha and TCRbeta chains were covered. TCRs were amplified with Phusion for around 20 PCR cycles using a constant-region primer together with the adapter attached to the V primers. TCRdb trimmed the raw reads at Q25, called clones with MiXCR and kept productive beta chains. A single entry per CDR3 protein holds the most common genes and DNA from its merged rows. Recorded for this sample are tens of thousands of distinct CDR3 sequences; 15% to 20% of them occurred a single time. The ten largest clones take up less than 3.5% of the sample.

Sequences were derived from PBMCs, sampled before treatment. These receptors were taken from a male donor with prostate cancer.

This clonotype came up many times. The CDR3 protein is CAWSVRDTQRYEQYF. CDR3 bases: TGTGCCTGGAGTGTCCGGGACACCCAACGTTACGAGCAGTACTTC. This chain joins TRBV30 and TRBJ2-7; D possibly corresponds to TRBD1 (6 bases). Germline CDR1 reads GTSNPN; CDR2 reads SVGIG (reference sequence). This CDR3 spans 15 amino acids. V shed 0 bases and J shed 4 bases, with 16 bases lying between them.

This clonotype was seen many times. The rearrangement links TRBV3-1 to TRBJ2-7; no clear D gene. The V end was cut by 3 bases, the J end by 4 bases, with 16 bases between. CDR1 LGHDT and CDR2 YNNKEL come from the germline V gene (reference sequence). This CDR3 is built from 15 residues. The CDR3 DNA reads TGTGCCAGCAGCCAGACCGAGGAAACAGTTTACGAGCAGTACTTC. Amino acids: CASSQTEETVYEQYF.

At least ten counts were recorded for this clonotype. The chain recombines TRBV11-3 with TRBJ2-1, with TRBD2 matching 7 bases. Unmatched junction bases numbered 8, after V lost 3 bases and J lost 3 bases. Germline V gene sequence: CDR1 SGHNT, CDR2 YENEEA. The CDR3 runs to 16 residues. CDR3 sequence (DNA): TGTGCCAGCAGCTTGGGGGGGGGATCCATCTACAATGAGCAGTTCTTC. Encoded protein: CASSLGGGSIYNEQFF.

This clonotype was picked up many times. This chain connects TRBV6-6 to TRBJ2-1, with D unresolved. V was shortened by 8 bases and J by 6 bases, with 11 bases between the two germline ends. Germline V gene sequence: CDR1 MNHNY, CDR2 SVGAGI (reference sequence). This CDR3 has 12 residues. Here the CDR3 DNA reads TGTGCCAGCGGAACCCCGGGCAATGAGCAGTTCTTC. Translation: CASGTPGNEQFF.

This clonotype was detected many times. The chain carries TRBV12-3 or TRBV12-4 and TRBJ2-7, with TRBD2 matching 8 bases. This CDR3 has 16 amino acids. The V segment lost 4 bases and the J segment 0 bases; nucleotides outside the gene matches: 8. CDR3 amino acids: CASSSPGGGRSYEQYF. In nucleotides, the CDR3 is TGTGCCAGCAGTTCCCCGGGCGGGGGGCGCTCCTACGAGCAGTACTTC.

This clonotype has ten or more counts. The V and J genes are TRBV7-6 and TRBJ1-1; a possible D gene is TRBD1 (5 bases). The CDR3 runs to 14 residues. Germline-derived CDR1 and CDR2 are SGHVS and FNYEAQ. The ends were cut back, 4 bases at V and 4 bases at J, with 13 bases in the middle. Here the CDR3 DNA reads TGTGCCAGCAGCTCCGGAGGGAGGGGCACTGAAGCTTTCTTT. It yields the protein CASSSGGRGTEAFF.

Points on this clonotype: This likely came from a read error, as a far larger clone is one base away. This chain joins TRBV11-2 and TRBJ2-1; TRBD1 matches at 9 bases. This CDR3 region has 17 residues. V shed 3 bases, J shed 10 bases, and the junction held 16 bases outside the gene matches. Germline loops: CDR1 SGHAT, CDR2 FQNNGV. CDR3 loop: CASSFPSGTGHSYEQFF. CDR3 nucleotide sequence: TGTGCCAGCAGCTTTCCCTCCGGGACAGGGCATTCCTACGAGCAGTTCTTC.

This clonotype was detected ten times or more. The chain links TRBV9 to TRBJ2-1, with TRBD2 as a possible D gene (6 bases). CDR1 and CDR2 from the germline V gene are SGDLS and YYNGEE. The CDR3 totals 14 residues. Deletions cut 3 bases from V and 4 bases from J, with 11 bases between. CDR3 sequence reads: CASSEDYRYNEQFF. CDR3 bases: TGTGCCAGCAGCGAGGACTACAGATACAATGAGCAGTTCTTC. The whole variable domain, filled in from reference TRBV9 and TRBJ2-1, reads DSGVTQTPKHLITATGQRVTLRCSPRSGDLSVYWYQQSLDQGLQFLIQYYNGEERAKGNILERFSAQQFPDLHSELNLSSLELGDSALYFCASSEDYRYNEQFFGPGTRLTVL.

This clonotype was seen at least ten times. The chain is built from TRBV5-4 and TRBJ2-3; 9 nucleotides match TRBD2. Unmatched junction bases numbered 9, after V lost 0 bases and J lost 1 base. Germline V CDR1 and CDR2: SGHNT, YYREEE (reference sequence). CDR3 size: 18 residues. The CDR3 spells CASSLGGGARVGTDTQYF. CDR3 bases: TGTGCCAGCAGCTTGGGCGGGGGGGCTCGTGTGGGCACAGATACGCAGTATTTT. Filled out from reference TRBV5-4 and TRBJ2-3, the complete variable domain reads ETGVTQSPTHLIKTRGQQVTLRCSSQSGHNTVSWYQQALGQGPQFIFQYYREEENGRGNFPPRFSGLQFPNYSSELNVNALELDDSALYLCASSLGGGARVGTDTQYFGPGTRLTVL.

This chain links TRBV5-1 with TRBJ2-5; D remains unclear. Trimming stripped 0 bases from V and 3 bases from J, with 15 bases between. This CDR3 region has 16 residues. Looked up from germline, CDR1 is SGHRS and CDR2 is YFSETQ. CDR3 region: CASSLVPGLSKETQYF. CDR3 nucleotide sequence: TGCGCCAGCAGCTTGGTGCCGGGCCTTTCCAAAGAGACCCAGTACTTC.

Turning to this clonotype: This likely came from a read error, as a far larger clone is one base away. The chain is built from TRBV7-9 and TRBJ2-7; 7 bases agree with TRBD2. V was clipped by 6 bases and J by 4 bases; unmatched bases: 6. From germline, CDR1 is SEHNR and CDR2 FQNEAQ (reference sequence). The CDR3 consists of 13 residues. The DNA for the CDR3 is TGTGCCAGCAGAGAGTACGGGGGGTACGAGCAGTACTTC. Translating gives CASREYGGYEQYF.

Concerning this clonotype: Only one base separates this from a far larger clonotype, so it likely reflects a read error. The rearrangement links TRBV7-8 to TRBJ2-1; TRBD1 or TRBD2 may be the D gene (5 bases each). V lost 6 bases, J lost 12 bases, and 27 bases lay in between. This CDR3 comprises 16 residues. Germline V CDR1 and CDR2: SGHVS, FQNEAQ. The CDR3 nucleotides are TGTGCCAGCAGACGGGCGGTTATAGTGAGGGACCTCGGGCAGTTCTTC. This translates into CASRRAVIVRDLGQFF. Filled out from reference TRBV7-8 and TRBJ2-1, the complete variable domain reads GAGVSQSPRYKVAKRGQDVALRCDPISGHVSLFWYQQALGQGPEFLTYFQNEAQLDKSGLPSDRFFAERPEGSVSTLKIQRTQQEDSAVYLCASRRAVIVRDLGQFFGPGTRLTVL.

This clonotype came up many times. This chain uses TRBV4-1 with TRBJ2-5, with D perhaps TRBD1 (5 bases). In germline, CDR1 is MGHRA, CDR2 YSYEKL. The V gene lost 5 bases and the J gene lost 2 bases, with 9 bases spanning the gap. CDR3 size: 13 residues. The CDR3 DNA follows: TGCGCCAGCAGCTCCAGACAGCAAGAGACCCAGTACTTC. Residues: CASSSRQQETQYF.

In DNA form, the CDR3 reads TGTGCCAGCAGTTTTCGACAGGGATTCGAGTTTAATGAGCAGTTCTTC. It codes for CASSFRQGFEFNEQFF. The chain is built from TRBV6-2 or TRBV6-3 and TRBJ2-1; 7 bases align to TRBD1. Trimming took 4 bases from V and 7 from J; bases not matched to a gene: 13. In germline, CDR1 is MNHEY, CDR2 SVGEGT. CDR3 size: 16 residues.

This clonotype was recorded many times. V and J are TRBV20-1 and TRBJ2-5; D is tentatively TRBD1 or TRBD2 (5 bases each). Trimming stripped 0 bases from V and 7 bases from J, with 21 bases between. The V gene's germline CDR1 is DFQATT and CDR2 SNEGSKA (reference sequence). CDR3 length: 16 residues. This CDR3 is CSARDAGTDSLGTQYF. The CDR3 DNA reads as TGCAGTGCTAGAGATGCCGGGACGGACTCCCTGGGGACCCAGTACTTC.

This rearrangement joins TRBV6-6 to TRBJ2-3; TRBD1 is a possible D gene (5 bases). Germline assignment: CDR1 MNHNY and CDR2 SVGAGI (reference sequence). CDR3 length: 15 residues. The ends were cut back, 6 bases at V and 4 bases at J, with 17 bases in the middle. In nucleotides, the CDR3 is TGTGCCAGCAGCCCCGACCCGCAGGGATCAGATACGCAGTATTTT. This gives the protein CASSPDPQGSDTQYF.

At least ten counts were recorded for this clonotype. An end of the junction does not agree with germline; a read error may underlie this. The chain couples TRBV5-3 to TRBJ2-7; 7 bases line up with TRBD1. TRBV5-3 is an open reading frame, and its role is uncertain. CDR3 length equals 14 residues. Here the CDR3 reads CASSLGDRNYEQYF. Here the CDR3 DNA reads TGTGCCAGCAGCTTGGGGGACAGAAACTACGAGCAGTACTTC.

There are many counts of this clonotype. This chain connects TRBV4-2 to TRBJ2-3, with 15 bases lining up with TRBD2. The V segment lost 2 bases and the J segment 9 bases; nucleotides outside the gene matches: 12. This CDR3 has 18 residues. Germline V gene lookup returns CDR1 LGHNA and CDR2 YNFKEQ. CDR3 nucleotides: TGTGCCAGCAGCCAAAAACCTGGACTAGCGGGGGGGCCTGGGACGCAGTATTTT. Protein sequence: CASSQKPGLAGGPGTQYF.

This clonotype was counted at least ten times. The rearrangement links TRBV19 to TRBJ1-2, with TRBD1 as a possible D gene (6 bases). Trimming left V 5 bases short and J 2 bases short, with 15 bases between. There are 15 residues in the CDR3. Germline V gene lookup returns CDR1 LNHDA and CDR2 SQIVND (reference sequence). The CDR3 loop is CASSPGGAKNYGYTF. The CDR3 coding sequence is TGTGCCAGTAGTCCGGGGGGGGCGAAGAACTATGGCTACACCTTC.

This clonotype came up many times. The chain combines TRBV12-3 or TRBV12-4 with TRBJ1-4; possibly TRBD1 for D (6 bases). Trimming pared 4 bases from V and 7 bases from J, leaving 13 bases between. This CDR3 comprises 14 residues. CDR3 amino acids: CASSSQRGSEKLFF. In nucleotides, the CDR3 is TGTGCCAGCAGTTCGCAGAGGGGGAGTGAAAAACTGTTTTTT.

This clonotype occurred many times. The chain carries TRBV20-1 and TRBJ1-2, with D uncertain. Germline CDR1 reads DFQATT; CDR2 reads SNEGSKA (reference sequence). This CDR3 is 12 amino acids long. Trimming removed 3 bases from V and 4 bases from J, with 9 bases in between. The CDR3, as DNA: TGCAGTGCTAGGAAGAGGATCTATGGCTACACCTTC. Protein sequence: CSARKRIYGYTF.

This clonotype was counted at least ten times. The V gene is TRBV20-1, the J gene TRBJ2-5; 12 bases fit TRBD2. The V gene's germline CDR1 is DFQATT and CDR2 SNEGSKA (reference sequence). The CDR3 covers 17 residues. Trimming removed 1 base from V and 5 bases from J; junction bases left unmatched: 11. In nucleotides, the CDR3 is TGCAGTGCTAGAGGAATTTCACTAGCGGGGGGCCGGGAGACCCAGTACTTC. It is translated as CSARGISLAGGRETQYF.

This clonotype was counted ten times or more. The chain has TRBV7-6 and TRBJ2-5, with D perhaps matching TRBD2 (6 bases). This CDR3 has 16 amino acids. The V gene lost 2 bases and the J gene lost 2 bases, with 15 bases spanning the gap. The germline gives CDR1 SGHVS, CDR2 FNYEAQ. CDR3 sequence (DNA): TGTGCCAGCAGCTTACAGGGCGGGATGGGACAAGAGACCCAGTACTTC. It encodes CASSLQGGMGQETQYF.

This clonotype was picked up many times. The rearrangement joins TRBV5-1 to TRBJ1-1, with D possibly matching TRBD1 (6 bases). The CDR3 consists of 16 residues. Trimming took off 3 bases at V and 1 base at J, with 16 bases between the two ends. Germline V lookup: CDR1 SGHRS, CDR2 YFSETQ. In DNA form, the CDR3 reads TGCGCCAGCAGCTATGACAGGAGGCAGGGGAACACTGAAGCTTTCTTT. Protein sequence: CASSYDRRQGNTEAFF.

This clonotype was seen repeatedly, ten times or more. This chain connects TRBV30 to TRBJ2-1; perhaps TRBD1 as D (5 bases). Germline V gene sequence: CDR1 GTSNPN, CDR2 SVGIG (reference sequence). Between the trimmed V and J ends, which lost 3 bases and 5 bases, there was a span of 8 bases. The CDR3 consists of 12 residues. CDR3 sequence: CAWSRQHNEQFF. The CDR3 nucleotides are TGTGCCTGGAGCAGACAGCACAATGAGCAGTTCTTC.

The chain recombines TRBV27 with TRBJ2-7; a weak D match, TRBD1 (7 bases). Germline CDR1 and CDR2: MNHEY and SMNVEV (reference sequence). The CDR3 is 14 amino acids. The V gene lost 8 bases and the J gene lost 0 bases, with 14 bases spanning the gap. This CDR3 reads CASGRDSYSYEQYF. CDR3 sequence (DNA): TGTGCCAGCGGGCGGGACAGTTACTCCTACGAGCAGTACTTC.